These 2 T cell receptor beta chains share one sample of origin, sequenced in a study of blood T cell repertoires in COVID-19. Repertoires were generated with immunoSEQ multiplex PCR, while TCRdb's copy carries only in-frame clones and drops some. Altogether fewer than 60,000 clones are present, roughly four fifths being singletons, with the ten largest covering 20% to 30%. Sequenced input: peripheral blood. Source of these receptors: a woman of 80 years or more with COVID-19, enrolled during active disease.

The chain is built from TRBV30 and TRBJ1-1, with D tentatively TRBD1 (6 bases). The CDR3 runs to 14 residues. Per germline, CDR1 GTSNPN and CDR2 SVGIG (reference sequence). With 8 bases removed from V and 4 bases from J, the gap between germline ends came to 20 bases. The CDR3 DNA follows: TGTGCCCAAAACAGGGAATTGGTCGGCACTGAAGCTTTCTTT. Protein sequence: CAQNRELVGTEAFF.

The chain is built from TRBV30 and TRBJ2-7; D perhaps matches TRBD1 (6 bases). The CDR3 totals 14 residues. Germline-derived CDR1 and CDR2 are GTSNPN and SVGIG (reference sequence). Trimming took off 4 bases at V and 1 base at J, with 14 bases between the two ends. CDR3 region: CAWKNKGVSYEQYF. CDR3 nucleotides: TGTGCCTGGAAAAATAAGGGGGTTTCCTACGAGCAGTACTTC.